This T cell receptor beta chain was sequenced for a study of blood T cell repertoires in COVID-19. Study background: T cells, B-cell-depleted T cells, or PBMCs provided the cDNA or gDNA that served as material.

V gave up 0 bases and J gave up 4 bases; unmatched junction bases: 3. The CDR3 runs 15 residues. Germline CDR1 and CDR2: MGHRA and YSYEKL. Participant ages covered about 18 to 89 years across about 22 US areas. Participants' reported clinical history set cohort assignment. Cohort 3 donors were reported recovered after two negative PCRs, clearance, or symptom resolution. This table comes from immunoSEQ multiplex PCR, and its TCRdb copy is limited to in-frame clones, with some not included. The repertoire consists of hundreds of thousands of clones, with roughly nine tenths occurring once and the leading ten covering over 2%.

The TCR comes from a woman under 30 who had recovered from COVID-19. Sample: PBMCs or T cells enriched from blood (not recorded which). The chain couples TRBV4-1 to TRBJ1-2; TRBD1 matches 9 bases. CDR3 loop: CASSQDDRGVYGYTF. CDR3 nucleotides: TGCGCCAGCAGCCAAGATGACAGGGGGGTCTATGGCTACACCTTC.